Presented here are 5 T cell receptor beta chains from one specimen sequenced in a study of blood T cell repertoires in COVID-19. Sequenced by immunoSEQ multiplex PCR; TCRdb stores in-frame clones only, minus some. The repertoire holds roughly 110,000 clones, with 82% as singletons. Sequenced sample: peripheral blood. The receptor set was obtained from a man aged 65 to 85 with acute or convalescent COVID-19.

This clone turned up a few times. The rearrangement uses TRBV3-1 (or the pseudogene TRBV3-2) and TRBJ1-1; no clear D gene. The CDR3 runs to 13 residues. Germline assignment: CDR1 LGHDT and CDR2 YNNKEL (reference sequence). Trimming pared 1 base from V and 1 base from J, leaving 4 bases between. CDR3 residues: CASSQVGNTEAFF. CDR3 DNA sequence: TGTGCCAGCAGCCAAGTCGGGAACACTGAAGCTTTCTTT.

V gene TRBV20-1 combines with J gene TRBJ1-1, with D unresolved. The CDR3 is made up of 13 amino acids. V was shortened by 3 bases and J by 1 base, with 9 bases between the two germline ends. Germline V lookup: CDR1 DFQATT, CDR2 SNEGSKA (reference sequence). CDR3 sequence: CSASKEENTEAFF. The CDR3 coding sequence is TGCAGTGCTAGTAAGGAGGAGAACACTGAAGCTTTCTTT.

This sequence joins TRBV28 and TRBJ2-7, with D unresolved. This CDR3 has 14 amino acids. Looked up from germline, CDR1 is MDHEN and CDR2 is SYDVKM. With 3 bases removed from V and 0 bases from J, the gap between germline ends came to 9 bases. In nucleotides, the CDR3 is TGTGCCAGCAGTTTCCAACTCGCCTCCTACGAGCAGTACTTC. Translation: CASSFQLASYEQYF.

The V call is TRBV10-1, the J call TRBJ2-7, with 11 bases aligning to TRBD1. The V segment lost 1 base and the J segment 7 bases; nucleotides outside the gene matches: 6. Germline V gives CDR1 WNHNN, CDR2 SYGVQD (reference sequence). The CDR3 has 15 amino acids. The CDR3 nucleotides read TGCGCCAGCAGTGAGTTTGGACAGGGGGCTGGTGAGCAGTACTTC. Translated, it gives CASSEFGQGAGEQYF.

This chain links TRBV24-1 with TRBJ2-3, with D perhaps matching TRBD1 (6 bases). V was cut by 4 bases and J by 2 bases, with 12 bases left in between. From germline, CDR1 is KGHDR and CDR2 SFDVKD. The CDR3 has 15 residues. The CDR3 loop is CATSDQGWVTDTQYF. In DNA form, the CDR3 reads TGTGCCACCAGTGACCAGGGGTGGGTCACAGATACGCAGTATTTT.